This T cell receptor (beta chain) was captured by sequencing in a study of T cell repertoires in cytomegalovirus infection. Study details: Both recently identified HLA-C-restricted and well-studied HLA-B-restricted CMV epitopes were used in the study. It was the public TCR beta signatures that indicated both CMV infection and matching HLA type.

The trim removed 3 bases at V and 4 bases at J, leaving 5 bases unmatched. CDR1 and CDR2 (germline): SGHTA, FQGNSA. The CDR3 is made up of 16 amino acids. TCRdb called the reads again in MiXCR, with one record for every CDR3 protein. The table lists approximately 500,000 distinct CDR3 sequences, 33% of them singletons, with roughly 15% in the top ten. As for this clonotype: Its antigen is unknown.

The clonotype was recovered from a human donor in good health (CMV status not recorded). Some clones in this sample may be carry-over from other donors' samples. The genes are TRBV7-2 and TRBJ2-7; 14 bases match TRBD2. Sequences were derived from cultured PBMCs, sampled from culture after CMV antigen stimulation. The CDR3 reads CASSFGLAGGPYEQYF. The CDR3 nucleotides are TGTGCCAGCAGCTTCGGACTAGCGGGAGGCCCTTACGAGCAGTACTTC. Combining the CDR3 with reference TRBV7-2 and TRBJ2-7 gives the whole variable domain GAGVSQSPSNKVTEKGKDVELRCDPISGHTALYWYRQSLGQGLEFLIYFQGNSAPDKSGLPSDRFSAERTGGSVSTLTIQRTQQEDSAVYLCASSFGLAGGPYEQYFGPGTRLTVT.